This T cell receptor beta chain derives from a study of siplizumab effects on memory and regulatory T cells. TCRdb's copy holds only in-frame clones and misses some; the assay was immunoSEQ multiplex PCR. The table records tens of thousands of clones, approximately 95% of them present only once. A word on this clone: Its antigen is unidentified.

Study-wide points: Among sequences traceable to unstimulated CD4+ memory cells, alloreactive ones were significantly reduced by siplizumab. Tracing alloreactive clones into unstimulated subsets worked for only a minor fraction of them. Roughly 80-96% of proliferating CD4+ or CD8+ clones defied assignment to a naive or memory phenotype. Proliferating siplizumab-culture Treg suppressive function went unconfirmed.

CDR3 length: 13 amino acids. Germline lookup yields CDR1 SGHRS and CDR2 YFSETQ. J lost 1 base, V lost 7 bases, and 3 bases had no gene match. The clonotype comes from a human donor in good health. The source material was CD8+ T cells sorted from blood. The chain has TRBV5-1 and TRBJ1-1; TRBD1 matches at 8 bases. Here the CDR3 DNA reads TGCGCCAGCGGACAGGGACCGAACACTGAAGCTTTCTTT. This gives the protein CASGQGPNTEAFF.